The 27 T cell receptor beta chains below come from one sample, sequenced in a study of post-analysis software for immune sequencing data. The library was made from cDNA and included unique molecular identifiers. TCRdb re-called the PCR reads with MiXCR, one entry per CDR3 protein. This table has approximately 440,000 distinct CDR3 sequences, around 40% appearing once. General study results and limits: Comparison of patients with controls showed a handful of TRBV segments more frequent in patients, TRBV5-6, TRBV5-1 and TRBV20-1 among them.

What these receptors recognize is not known. Material for sequencing was blood. These receptors were collected from a girl aged 5 to 17 with multiple sclerosis.

This clonotype has just a few counts. The V gene is TRBV7-2, the J gene TRBJ2-3; unclear D gene. The CDR3 runs to 16 residues. Germline V CDR1 and CDR2: SGHTA, FQGNSA. Trimming cost V 2 bases and J 0 bases, with 12 bases left between them. The CDR3 sequence: CASSLQGLRSTDTQYF. The CDR3 DNA reads as TGTGCCAGCAGCTTACAAGGCCTACGGAGCACAGATACGCAGTATTTT.

This clonotype was counted a few times. The J gene is TRBJ2-7, the V gene TRBV5-1, with TRBD2 identical over 12 bases. V lost 4 bases to trimming and J lost 3 bases; unmatched junction nucleotides: 5. Germline V lookup: CDR1 SGHRS, CDR2 YFSETQ. The CDR3 is 15 residues long. For the CDR3, the DNA is TGCGCCAGCAGCCCCAGGACTAGCGGGGACTACGAGCAGTACTTC. Translated: CASSPRTSGDYEQYF.

This chain's CDR3 is CSARPKFGTSDYNEQYF. CDR3 DNA: TGCAGTGCTAGACCCAAGTTCGGGACTAGCGACTACAATGAGCAGTACTTC. This rearrangement joins TRBV20-1 to TRBJ2-5; 10 bases are shared with TRBD2. CDR1 DFQATT and CDR2 SNEGSKA come from the germline V gene (reference sequence). V was pared by 2 bases and J by 11 bases, with 20 bases of the junction left unmatched. The length of the CDR3 is 17 residues.

The chain recombines TRBV27 with TRBJ1-1; 7 positions agree with TRBD1. The CDR3 runs to 14 residues. Germline CDR1 reads MNHEY; CDR2 reads SMNVEV (reference sequence). V dropped 6 bases and J dropped 1; count of bases not matched to a gene: 5. CDR3 DNA: TGTGCCAGCAGGCGCCAGGGGGAGAACACTGAAGCTTTCTTT. Translated, it gives CASRRQGENTEAFF.

The chain links TRBV12-3 or TRBV12-4 to TRBJ1-5, with TRBD1 matching 8 bases. The CDR3 consists of 15 residues. Trimming at V came to 5 bases and at J to 6 bases, leaving 9 bases not matched to a gene. The CDR3 spells CASSPGTGDGQPQHF. CDR3 sequence (DNA): TGTGCCAGCAGTCCCGGGACAGGTGATGGTCAGCCCCAGCATTTT.

The chain uses TRBV12-3 or TRBV12-4 and TRBJ2-1; D is possibly TRBD1 (6 bases). V was cut by 6 bases and J by 13 bases, with 22 bases left in between. The CDR3 loop spans 14 amino acids. CDR3 DNA sequence: TGTGCCAGCAGCTCACCCCCCGCAGGGGACCACCAGTTCTTC. Translated, it gives CASSSPPAGDHQFF.

The CDR3 region has the DNA TGCGCCAGCAGCCCGGGGTATAGCAATCAGCCCCAGCATTTT. Its translation: CASSPGYSNQPQHF. The rearrangement joins TRBV5-1 to TRBJ1-5, with D unresolved. The CDR3 contains 14 residues. The ends were cut back, 4 bases at V and 0 bases at J, with 8 bases in the middle. Looked up from germline, CDR1 is SGHRS and CDR2 is YFSETQ.

A few counts support this clonotype. CDR3 sequence: CASSYSPGTTRYNEQFF. The CDR3, as DNA: TGTGCCAGCAGTTATTCACCCGGGACTACCCGTTACAATGAGCAGTTCTTC. The V gene is TRBV6-2 or TRBV6-3, the J gene TRBJ2-1, with 7 bases matching TRBD2. Germline V gene lookup returns CDR1 MNHEY and CDR2 SVGEGT. V was clipped by 3 bases and J by 4 bases; unmatched bases: 12. The CDR3 runs 17 residues.

In this sample, this clonotype turned up a few times. The rearrangement links TRBV4-2 to TRBJ2-7; 12 bases match TRBD2. CDR3 length equals 19 residues. The germline CDR1 and CDR2 sequences are LGHNA and YNFKEQ. The V gene end was trimmed by 1 base and the J gene end by 3 bases; junction bases not matched to a gene: 13. The CDR3 protein is CASSQVRRTSGNLYYEQYF. CDR3 nucleotides: TGTGCCAGCAGCCAAGTAAGGAGGACTAGCGGGAACCTTTACTACGAGCAGTACTTC.

This chain joins TRBV29-1 and TRBJ2-1; a possible D gene is TRBD2 (5 bases). Deletions cut 4 bases from V and 6 bases from J, with 16 bases between. Germline V gene data show CDR1 as SQVTM and CDR2 as ANQGSEA. The CDR3 loop spans 14 amino acids. CDR3 DNA sequence: TGCAGCGTTGTAGACCCTAGAGGAGGCAATGAGCAGTTCTTC. Translated, it gives CSVVDPRGGNEQFF.

The chain carries TRBV7-2 and TRBJ2-1; TRBD2 agrees at 7 bases. Judging by the DNA end, TRBJ2-7 fits better; the J call may be wrong. The CDR3 runs 15 residues. Per the germline V gene, CDR1 is SGHTA and CDR2 is FQGNSA. The CDR3 bases are TGTGCCAGCAGCTTATTGGCGGGAGCAGGTTGCGAGCAGTACTTC. It specifies CASSLLAGAGCEQYF.

The chain uses TRBV7-9 and TRBJ1-4, with a tentative D call TRBD1 (5 bases). The V gene's germline CDR1 is SEHNR and CDR2 FQNEAQ (reference sequence). Trimming shortened V by 5 bases and J by 7 bases, and 17 bases separated the two germline ends. The CDR3 contains 15 residues. The CDR3 nucleotides read TGTGCCAGCAGCCACCGACTTGGGGGTGTTGAAAAACTGTTTTTT. Amino acids: CASSHRLGGVEKLFF. Full variable domain (outside the CDR3, taken from reference TRBV7-9 and TRBJ1-4): DTGVSQNPRHKITKRGQNVTFRCDPISEHNRLYWYRQTLGQGPEFLTYFQNEAQLEKSRLLSDRFSAERPKGSFSTLEIQRTEQGDSAMYLCASSHRLGGVEKLFFGSGTQLSVL.

This clonotype was counted a few times. V usage is TRBV29-1 and J usage is TRBJ2-3; a weak D match, TRBD1 (6 bases). The CDR3 spans 14 residues. V gave up 6 bases and J gave up 6 bases, with 19 bases separating them. Germline V lookup: CDR1 SQVTM, CDR2 ANQGSEA. CDR3 loop: CSVDRTERVDTQYF. Written as DNA, the CDR3 is TGCAGCGTCGACCGGACAGAGAGGGTGGATACGCAGTATTTT.

The V call is TRBV14, the J call TRBJ2-5; D might be TRBD1 (6 bases). The germline V and J ends were trimmed by 4 bases and 2 bases, with 17 bases remaining between them. The CDR3 runs 16 residues. CDR1 is SGHDN, CDR2 FVKESK, per germline. CDR3 nucleotide sequence: TGTGCCAGCAGCCGCCCCCTTGGGGGCGCTCAAGAGACCCAGTACTTC. Translated: CASSRPLGGAQETQYF. The variable domain in full, completed from reference TRBV14 and TRBJ2-5, reads EAGVTQFPSHSVIEKGQTVTLRCDPISGHDNLYWYRRVMGKEIKFLLHFVKESKQDESGMPNNRFLAERTGGTYSTLKVQPAELEDSGVYFCASSRPLGGAQETQYFGPGTRLLVL.

V is TRBV20-1 and J is TRBJ2-1; tentative D call: TRBD2 (6 bases). The V gene's germline CDR1 is DFQATT and CDR2 SNEGSKA (reference sequence). The CDR3 covers 21 residues. Deletions cut 1 base from V and 8 bases from J, with 36 bases between. The CDR3 loop reads CSARVFDTIVLYGGYYDEQFF. The CDR3 bases are TGCAGTGCTAGAGTCTTCGATACCATCGTACTCTACGGGGGTTATTACGATGAGCAGTTCTTC.

A few counts support this clonotype. The rearrangement joins TRBV4-2 to TRBJ2-7; 9 bases match TRBD2. Germline V CDR1 and CDR2: LGHNA, YNFKEQ. V dropped 7 bases and J dropped 1; count of bases not matched to a gene: 5. This CDR3 comprises 14 residues. The CDR3 loop reads CASTMTSGSYEQYF. DNA of the CDR3: TGTGCCAGCACCATGACTAGCGGTTCCTACGAGCAGTACTTC.

This chain joins TRBV4-3 and TRBJ2-1, with D possibly TRBD1 on 6 matching bases. CDR3 length: 15 amino acids. Trimming stripped 3 bases from V and 13 bases from J, with 22 bases between. Per germline, CDR1 LGHNA and CDR2 YSLEER. The CDR3 coding sequence is TGCGCCAGCAGCCAGGATCGACAGGCGCATGAGACCCAGTTCTTC. It specifies CASSQDRQAHETQFF.

The chain couples TRBV25-1 to TRBJ2-1; D gene unclear. This CDR3 spans 14 amino acids. V shed 5 bases and J shed 4 bases, with 12 bases lying between them. The germline gives CDR1 MGHDK, CDR2 SYGVNS. CDR3 in DNA: TGTGCCAGCAGTTCCCCAGCCCTTTACAATGAGCAGTTCTTC. This translates into CASSSPALYNEQFF.

This clonotype has only one observation. The rearrangement links TRBV7-3 to TRBJ2-1; the match to TRBD2 covers 12 bases. The CDR3 contains 15 residues. Trimming took 5 bases from V and 9 from J; bases not matched to a gene: 8. Germline assignment: CDR1 SGHTA and CDR2 FQGTGA. CDR3 loop: CASSPTSGSFSEQFF. The CDR3 region has the DNA TGTGCCAGCAGCCCGACTAGCGGGAGCTTCAGTGAGCAGTTCTTC.

The V gene is TRBV5-1, the J gene TRBJ2-7; TRBD2 is a possible D gene (5 bases). The CDR3 is made up of 15 amino acids. The ends were cut back, 4 bases at V and 2 bases at J, with 16 bases in the middle. CDR1 and CDR2 (germline): SGHRS, YFSETQ. DNA of the CDR3: TGCGCCAGCAGCCCCGGGGAGTCCCCTACCTACGAGCAGTACTTC. Its translation: CASSPGESPTYEQYF.

The CDR3 bases are TGTGCCAGCAGCCCGTCTGGGGGAGGGAATGGCTACACCTTC. This gives the protein CASSPSGGGNGYTF. The chain couples TRBV7-3 to TRBJ1-2, with D perhaps matching TRBD1 (5 bases). Germline-derived CDR1 and CDR2 are SGHTA and FQGTGA. The CDR3 runs to 14 residues. V lost 5 bases to trimming and J lost 6 bases, with 16 bases between them. The entire variable domain, with the rest obtained from reference TRBV7-3 and TRBJ1-2, is as follows: GAGVSQTPSNKVTEKGKYVELRCDPISGHTALYWYRQSLGQGPEFLIYFQGTGAADDSGLPNDRFFAVRPEGSVSTLKIQRTERGDSAVYLCASSPSGGGNGYTFGSGTRLTVV.

This chain uses TRBV28 with TRBJ2-4; either TRBD1 or TRBD2 may fit D (6 bases each). The V end lost 5 bases, the J end lost 13 bases, and 21 bases lay between the germline ends. Germline V CDR1 and CDR2: MDHEN, SYDVKM. The CDR3 loop spans 14 amino acids. The DNA for the CDR3 is TGTGCCAGCAGTCCGGGGACACGACGGAGGGAGCAGTACTTC. Translation: CASSPGTRRREQYF.

This chain uses TRBV4-2 with TRBJ2-5; TRBD2 agrees at 8 bases. V shed 0 bases and J 4 bases; nucleotides not matched to a gene: 7. Germline V lookup: CDR1 LGHNA, CDR2 YNFKEQ. The CDR3 sequence is 16 residues long. The CDR3 sequence is CASSQEGQRELETQYF. The DNA of the CDR3 is TGTGCCAGCAGCCAAGAAGGGCAGCGGGAGTTAGAGACCCAGTACTTC.

A word on this clonotype: No DNA is shown, since the ends of the CDR3 on it are uncertain; the CDR3 is the one TCRdb lists. V and J are TRBV20-1 and TRBJ2-1; the D call in the table, TRBD2, was not verified against the DNA. The length of the CDR3 is 14 amino acids, counting both ends. Germline loops: CDR1 DFQATT, CDR2 SNEGSKA (reference sequence). The CDR3 region is CSASVASGSHEQLF.

The rearrangement uses TRBV27 and TRBJ2-7; 7 bases line up with TRBD2. Per germline, CDR1 MNHEY and CDR2 SMNVEV (reference sequence). This CDR3 region has 14 residues. After removal of 2 bases from V and 0 bases from J, the junction contained 1 base not matched to a gene. The CDR3 loop is CASSLTSVSYEQYF. As DNA, the CDR3 is TGTGCCAGCAGTTTAACTAGCGTCTCCTACGAGCAGTACTTC.

This chain joins TRBV4-1 and TRBJ2-1, with TRBD2 matching over 11 bases. Germline V CDR1 and CDR2: MGHRA, YSYEKL. J was trimmed by 0 bases and V by 4 bases; bases with no gene match: 2. CDR3 length: 16 residues. The CDR3 spells CASSLGTSGSYNEQFF. CDR3 in DNA: TGCGCCAGCAGCCTCGGGACTAGCGGCTCCTACAATGAGCAGTTCTTC.

The chain couples TRBV6-1 to TRBJ1-2; no firm D call. This CDR3 has 13 amino acids. Germline assignment: CDR1 MNHNS and CDR2 SASEGT. V lost 4 bases to trimming and J lost 6 bases, with 12 bases between them. CDR3 sequence: CASSVKGIDGYTF. The DNA of the CDR3 is TGTGCCAGCAGTGTCAAGGGAATTGATGGCTACACCTTC.